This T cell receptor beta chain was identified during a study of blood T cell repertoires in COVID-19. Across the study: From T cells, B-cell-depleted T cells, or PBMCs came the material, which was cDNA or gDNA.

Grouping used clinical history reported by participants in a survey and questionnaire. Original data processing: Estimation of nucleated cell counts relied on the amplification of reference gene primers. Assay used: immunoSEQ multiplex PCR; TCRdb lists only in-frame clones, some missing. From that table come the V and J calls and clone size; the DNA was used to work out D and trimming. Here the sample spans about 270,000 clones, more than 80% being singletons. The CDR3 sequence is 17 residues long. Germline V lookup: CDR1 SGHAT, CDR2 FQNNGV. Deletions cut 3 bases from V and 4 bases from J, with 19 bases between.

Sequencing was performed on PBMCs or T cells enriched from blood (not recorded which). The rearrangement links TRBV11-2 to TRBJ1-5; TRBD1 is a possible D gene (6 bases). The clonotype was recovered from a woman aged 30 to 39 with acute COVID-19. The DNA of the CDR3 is TGTGCCAGCAGCTTTACCGACATACAGGGCCAAAATCAGCCCCAGCATTTT. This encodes CASSFTDIQGQNQPQHF.